This T cell receptor beta chain was sequenced for a study of T cell changes during pregnancy in multiple sclerosis. TCRdb's copy holds only in-frame clones and misses some; the assay was immunoSEQ multiplex PCR. This repertoire shows under 80,000 clones, approximately 89% found once; its top ten account for more than 1.4%. V was pared by 3 bases and J by 4 bases, with 9 bases between. Per the germline V gene, CDR1 is MNHEY and CDR2 is SMNVEV (reference sequence). The CDR3 consists of 13 residues. This sample comprised peripheral blood, obtained in the second trimester of pregnancy. The chain links TRBV27 to TRBJ1-2; maybe TRBD1 (5 bases). The sequence came from a female donor with multiple sclerosis, enrolled in a pregnancy study. For the CDR3, the DNA is TGTGCCAGCAGTTTGGGGGGGAGCTATGGCTACACCTTC. It codes for CASSLGGSYGYTF.